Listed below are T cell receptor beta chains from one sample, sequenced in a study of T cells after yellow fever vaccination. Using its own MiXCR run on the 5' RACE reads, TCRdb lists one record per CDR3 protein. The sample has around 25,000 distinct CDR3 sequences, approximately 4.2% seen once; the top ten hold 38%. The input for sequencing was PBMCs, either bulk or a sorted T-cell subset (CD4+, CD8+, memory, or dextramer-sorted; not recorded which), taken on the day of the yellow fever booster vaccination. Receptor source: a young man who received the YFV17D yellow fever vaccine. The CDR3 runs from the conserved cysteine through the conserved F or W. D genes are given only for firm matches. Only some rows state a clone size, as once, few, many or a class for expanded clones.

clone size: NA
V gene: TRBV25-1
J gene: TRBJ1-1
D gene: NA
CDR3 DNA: TGTGCCAGCAGTGAAGGCTCGAGGAATATGAACACTGAAGCTTTCTTT
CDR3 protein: CASSEGSRNMNTEAFF

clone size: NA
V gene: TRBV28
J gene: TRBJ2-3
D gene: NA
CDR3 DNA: TGTGCCAGCAGTTGGTCGGGGGATACGCAGTATTTT
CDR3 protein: CASSWSGDTQYF

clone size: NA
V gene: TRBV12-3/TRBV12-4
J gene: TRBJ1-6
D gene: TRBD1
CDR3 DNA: TGTGCCAGCAGTTTAACGACAGGGGGTTATAATTCACCCCTCCACTTT
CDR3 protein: CASSLTTGGYNSPLHF

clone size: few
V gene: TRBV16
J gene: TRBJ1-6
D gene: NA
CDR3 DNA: TGTGCCAGCAGCCAATCCACAGCTAATTCACCCCTCCACTTT
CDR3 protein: CASSQSTANSPLHF

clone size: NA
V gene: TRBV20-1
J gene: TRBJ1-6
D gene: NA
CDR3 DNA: TGCAGTGCTAGAGGCCGGGACCGGAGCTCCTATAATTCACCCCTCCACTTT
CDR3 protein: CSARGRDRSSYNSPLHF

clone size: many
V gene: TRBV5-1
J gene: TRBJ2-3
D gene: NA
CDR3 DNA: TGCGCCAGCAGCACTTCGACAGGAAGCCGCACAGATACGCAGTATTTT
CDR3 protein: CASSTSTGSRTDTQYF

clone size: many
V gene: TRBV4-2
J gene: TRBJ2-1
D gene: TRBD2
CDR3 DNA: TGTGCCAGCGGCCGGGGGGAACTCTATACCTACAATGAGCAGTTCTTC
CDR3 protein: CASGRGELYTYNEQFF

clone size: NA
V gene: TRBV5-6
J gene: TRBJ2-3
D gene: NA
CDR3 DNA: TGTGCCAGCAGCTTGGCGAGGGGAGGCGGCACAGATACGCAGTATTTT
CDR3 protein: CASSLARGGGTDTQYF

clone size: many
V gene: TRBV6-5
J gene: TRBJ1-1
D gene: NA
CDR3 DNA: TGTGCCAGCAGTTCTAACACAGGCATTGAAGCTTTCTTT
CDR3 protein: CASSSNTGIEAFF

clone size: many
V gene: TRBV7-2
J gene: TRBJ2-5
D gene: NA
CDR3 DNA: TGTGCCAGCAGCTTATGGGATACTGGCCCCCTAGAGACCCAGTACTTC
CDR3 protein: CASSLWDTGPLETQYF

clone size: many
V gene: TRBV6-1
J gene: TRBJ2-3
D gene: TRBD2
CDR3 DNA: TGTGCCAGCAGTGGCCGTTTGACTAGCGGGGAATTAGATACGCAGTATTTT
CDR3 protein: CASSGRLTSGELDTQYF

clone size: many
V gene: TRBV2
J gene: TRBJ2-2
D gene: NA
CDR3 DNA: TGTGCCAGCACTGGGGCCCCGGGCGGGGAGCTGTTTTTT
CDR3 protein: CASTGAPGGELFF

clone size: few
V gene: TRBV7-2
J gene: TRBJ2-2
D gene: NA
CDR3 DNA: TGTGCCAGCAGCTCCTCCCCCCGCGCGGACACCGGGGAGCTGTTTTTT
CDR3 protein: CASSSSPRADTGELFF

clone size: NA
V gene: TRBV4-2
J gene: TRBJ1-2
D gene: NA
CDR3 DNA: TGTGCCAGCAGCCCGGGGGAGTACGGCTACACCTTC
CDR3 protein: CASSPGEYGYTF

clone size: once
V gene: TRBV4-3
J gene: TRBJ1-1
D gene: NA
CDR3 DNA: TGCGCCAGCAGCCAGAGCGGGAACACTGAAGCTTTCTTT
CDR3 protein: CASSQSGNTEAFF

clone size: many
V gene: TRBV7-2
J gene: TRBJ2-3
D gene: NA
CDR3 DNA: TGTGCCAGCAGCGTACCAGGGGAACGAGATACGCAGTATTTT
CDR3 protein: CASSVPGERDTQYF

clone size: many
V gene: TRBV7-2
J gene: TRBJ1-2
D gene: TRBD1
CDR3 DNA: TGTGCCAGCAGCTCGACAGGGGGCGCCGGCTACACCTTC
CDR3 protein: CASSSTGGAGYTF

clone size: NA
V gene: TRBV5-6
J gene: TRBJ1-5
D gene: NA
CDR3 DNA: TGTGCCAGCAGCTCAGGGGTTAATCAGCCCCAGCATTTT
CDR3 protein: CASSSGVNQPQHF

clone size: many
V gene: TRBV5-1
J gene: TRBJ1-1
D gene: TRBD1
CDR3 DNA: TGCGCCAGCAGCGGGGGACAGACGAACACTGAAGCTTTCTTT
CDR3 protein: CASSGGQTNTEAFF

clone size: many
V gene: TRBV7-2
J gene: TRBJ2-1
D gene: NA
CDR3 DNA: TGTGCCAGCAGGTTCGGTGGAGCCAATGAGCAGTTCTTC
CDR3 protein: CASRFGGANEQFF

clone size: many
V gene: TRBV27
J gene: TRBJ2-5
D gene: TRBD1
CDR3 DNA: TGTGCCAGCAGATCTCTGGGGACAGGGGGGACCCAGTACTTC
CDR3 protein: CASRSLGTGGTQYF

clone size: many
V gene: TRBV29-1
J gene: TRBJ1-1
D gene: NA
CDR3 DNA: TGCAGCGTTGGGGCAGGGTGGGGGATGAACACTGAAGCTTTCTTT
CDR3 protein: CSVGAGWGMNTEAFF

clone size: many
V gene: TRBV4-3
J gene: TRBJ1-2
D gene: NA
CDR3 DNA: TGCGCCAGCAGCCAAGATCGGGGGTCGGGCTATGGCTACACCTTC
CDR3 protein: CASSQDRGSGYGYTF

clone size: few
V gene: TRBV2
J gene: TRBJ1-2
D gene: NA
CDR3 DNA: TGTGCCAGCAATTCCTTCCTCAACTATGGCTACACCTTC
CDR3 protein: CASNSFLNYGYTF

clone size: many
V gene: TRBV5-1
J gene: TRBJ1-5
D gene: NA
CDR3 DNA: TGCGCCAGCAGCTTGTCGGGGAATAGCAATCAGCCCCAGCATTTT
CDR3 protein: CASSLSGNSNQPQHF

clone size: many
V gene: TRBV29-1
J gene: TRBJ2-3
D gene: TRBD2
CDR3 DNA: TGCAGCGTTAGGCGGGGGGGCACAGATACGCAGTATTTT
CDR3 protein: CSVRRGGTDTQYF

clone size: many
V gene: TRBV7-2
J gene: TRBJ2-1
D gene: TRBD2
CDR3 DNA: TGTGCCAGCAGGCGAGCGGGGGGGAGCTCCTACAATGAGCAGTTCTTC
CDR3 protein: CASRRAGGSSYNEQFF

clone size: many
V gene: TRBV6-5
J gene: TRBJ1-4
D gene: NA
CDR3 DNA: TGTGCCAGCAGTTACCGGGACCAGGGAGGTCGAAAACTGTTTTTT
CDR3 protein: CASSYRDQGGRKLFF

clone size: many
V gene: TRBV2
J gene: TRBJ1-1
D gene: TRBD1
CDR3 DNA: TGTGCCAGCAGTGTCGAGGGGGCGAACACTGAAGCTTTCTTT
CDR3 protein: CASSVEGANTEAFF